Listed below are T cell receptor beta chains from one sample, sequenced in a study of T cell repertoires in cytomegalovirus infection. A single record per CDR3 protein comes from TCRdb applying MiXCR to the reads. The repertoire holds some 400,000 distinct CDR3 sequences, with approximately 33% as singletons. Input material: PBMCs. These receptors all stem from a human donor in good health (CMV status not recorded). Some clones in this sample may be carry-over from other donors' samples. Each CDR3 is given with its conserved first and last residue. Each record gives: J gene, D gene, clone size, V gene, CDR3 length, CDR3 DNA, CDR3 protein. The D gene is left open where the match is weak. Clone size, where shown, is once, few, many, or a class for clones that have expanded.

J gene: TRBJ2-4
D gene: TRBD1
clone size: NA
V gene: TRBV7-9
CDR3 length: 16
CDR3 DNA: TGTGCCAGCAGCCCCAGGACAGGGGGCTCTAAAAACATTCAGTACTTC
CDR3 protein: CASSPRTGGSKNIQYF

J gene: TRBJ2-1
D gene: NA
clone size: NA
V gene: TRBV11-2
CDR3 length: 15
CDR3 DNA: TGTGCCAGCAGCAGCAGGTTGAAGTCCTACAATGAGCAGTTCTTC
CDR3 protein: CASSSRLKSYNEQFF

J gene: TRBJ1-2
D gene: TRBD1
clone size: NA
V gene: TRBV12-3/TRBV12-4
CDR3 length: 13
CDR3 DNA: TGTGCCAGCAGTTGGGACAGAACCTATGGCTACACCTTC
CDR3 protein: CASSWDRTYGYTF

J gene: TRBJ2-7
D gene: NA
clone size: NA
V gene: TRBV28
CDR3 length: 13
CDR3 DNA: TGTGCCAGCAGTCTCCACCGGGCCTACGAGCAGTACTTC
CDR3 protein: CASSLHRAYEQYF

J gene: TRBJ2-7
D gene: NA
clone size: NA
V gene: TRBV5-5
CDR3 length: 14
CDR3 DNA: TGTGCCAGCAGCTCTCCAGGGACCTTCTACGAGCAGTACTTC
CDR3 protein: CASSSPGTFYEQYF

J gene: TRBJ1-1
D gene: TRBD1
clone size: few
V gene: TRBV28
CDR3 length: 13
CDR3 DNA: TGTGCCAGCGTAACAGGGGAGGGAACTGAAGCTTTCTTT
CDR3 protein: CASVTGEGTEAFF

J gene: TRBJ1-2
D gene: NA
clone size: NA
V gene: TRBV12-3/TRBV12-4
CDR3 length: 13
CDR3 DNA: TGTGCCAGCAGTTTTGGGAGGGGCCCTGGCTACACCTTC
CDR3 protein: CASSFGRGPGYTF

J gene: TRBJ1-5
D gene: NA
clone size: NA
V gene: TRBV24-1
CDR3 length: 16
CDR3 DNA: TGTGCCACCAGTGAGCCCGGGGGAGGGGTAGATCAGCCCCAGCATTTT
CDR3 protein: CATSEPGGGVDQPQHF

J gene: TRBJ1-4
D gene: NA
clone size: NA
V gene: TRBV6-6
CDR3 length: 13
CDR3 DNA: TGTGCCAGCAGTTACCGTCAGGGTGAAAAACTGTTTTTT
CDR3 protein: CASSYRQGEKLFF

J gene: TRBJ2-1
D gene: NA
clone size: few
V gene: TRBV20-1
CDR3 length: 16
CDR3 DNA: TGCAGTGTTGGTCAGGGTATGACCGACGTCTACAATGAGCAGTTCTTC
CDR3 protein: CSVGQGMTDVYNEQFF

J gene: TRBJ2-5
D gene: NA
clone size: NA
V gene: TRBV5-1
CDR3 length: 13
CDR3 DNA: TGCGCCAGCCGACAGAGTTATTCAGAGACCCAGTACTTC
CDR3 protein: CASRQSYSETQYF

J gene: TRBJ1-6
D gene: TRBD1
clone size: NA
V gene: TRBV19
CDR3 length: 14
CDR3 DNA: TGTGCCAGTAGTGCAGACAGGGTTCTCTCACCCCTCCACTTT
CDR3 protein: CASSADRVLSPLHF

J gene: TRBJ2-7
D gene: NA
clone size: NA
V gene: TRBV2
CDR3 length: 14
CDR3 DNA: TGTGCCAGCAGTGAAAGGGGGTACTCCTACGAGCAGTACTTC
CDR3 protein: CASSERGYSYEQYF

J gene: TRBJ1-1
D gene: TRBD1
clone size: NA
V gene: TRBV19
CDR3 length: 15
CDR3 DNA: TGTGCCACCGGTGCGACAGGGAGATCTTTTTCTGAAGCTTTCTTT
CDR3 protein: CATGATGRSFSEAFF

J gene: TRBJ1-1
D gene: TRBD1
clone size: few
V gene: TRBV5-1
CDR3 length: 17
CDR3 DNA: TGCGCCAGCAGCTTGGCCCCCACAGGGGCGATGAACACTGAAGCTTTCTTT
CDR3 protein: CASSLAPTGAMNTEAFF